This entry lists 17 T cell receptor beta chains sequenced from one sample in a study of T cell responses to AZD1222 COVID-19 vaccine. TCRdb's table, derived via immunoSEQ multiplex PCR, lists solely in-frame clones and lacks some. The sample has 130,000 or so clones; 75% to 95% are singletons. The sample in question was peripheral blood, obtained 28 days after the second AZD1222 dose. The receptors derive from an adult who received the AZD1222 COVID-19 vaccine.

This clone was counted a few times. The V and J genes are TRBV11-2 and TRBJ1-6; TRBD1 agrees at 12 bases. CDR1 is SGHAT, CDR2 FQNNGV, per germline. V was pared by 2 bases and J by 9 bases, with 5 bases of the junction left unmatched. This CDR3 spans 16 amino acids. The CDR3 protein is CASSLNPGQGASPLHF. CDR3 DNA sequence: TGTGCCAGCAGCTTAAACCCGGGACAGGGGGCTTCACCCCTCCACTTT.

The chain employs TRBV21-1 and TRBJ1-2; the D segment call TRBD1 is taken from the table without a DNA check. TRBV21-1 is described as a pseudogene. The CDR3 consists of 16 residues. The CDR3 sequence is CASSKVGDRGKFGYTF. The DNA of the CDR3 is TGTGCCAGCAGCAAAGTGGGCGACAGGGGAAAGTTTGGCTACACCTTC.

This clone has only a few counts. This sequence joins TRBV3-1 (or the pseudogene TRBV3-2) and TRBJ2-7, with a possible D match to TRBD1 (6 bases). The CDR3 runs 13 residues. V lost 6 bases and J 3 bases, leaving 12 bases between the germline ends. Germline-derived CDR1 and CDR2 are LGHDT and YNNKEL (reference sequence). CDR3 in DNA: TGTGCCAGCAGACAAACAGGGTTCTACGAGCAGTACTTC. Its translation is CASRQTGFYEQYF.

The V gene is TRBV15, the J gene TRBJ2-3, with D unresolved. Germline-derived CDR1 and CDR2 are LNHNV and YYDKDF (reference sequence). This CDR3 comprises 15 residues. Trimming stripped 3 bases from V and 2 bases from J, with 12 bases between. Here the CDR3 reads CATSRASWATDTQYF. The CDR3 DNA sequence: TGTGCCACCAGCAGGGCCTCGTGGGCCACAGATACGCAGTATTTT.

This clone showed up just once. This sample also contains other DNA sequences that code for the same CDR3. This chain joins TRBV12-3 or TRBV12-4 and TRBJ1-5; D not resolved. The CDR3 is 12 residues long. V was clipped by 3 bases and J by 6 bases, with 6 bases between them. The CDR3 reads CASSFRGQPQHF. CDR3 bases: TGTGCCAGCAGTTTCCGGGGTCAGCCCCAGCATTTT.

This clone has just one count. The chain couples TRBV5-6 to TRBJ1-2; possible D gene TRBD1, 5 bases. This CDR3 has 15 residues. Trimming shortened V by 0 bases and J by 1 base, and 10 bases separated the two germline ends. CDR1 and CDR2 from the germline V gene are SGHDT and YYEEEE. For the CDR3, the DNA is TGTGCCAGCAGCTTGGCAGGGACTGATAACTATGGCTACACCTTC. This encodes CASSLAGTDNYGYTF.

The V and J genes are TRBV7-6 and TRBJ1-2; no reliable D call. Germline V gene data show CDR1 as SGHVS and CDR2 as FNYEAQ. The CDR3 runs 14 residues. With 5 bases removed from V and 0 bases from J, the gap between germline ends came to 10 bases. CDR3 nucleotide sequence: TGTGCCAGCAGCCCAAACCCCGCTAACTATGGCTACACCTTC. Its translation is CASSPNPANYGYTF. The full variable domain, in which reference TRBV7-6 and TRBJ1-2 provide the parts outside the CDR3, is GAGVSQSPRYKVTKRGQDVALRCDPISGHVSLYWYRQALGQGPEFLTYFNYEAQQDKSGLPNDRFSAERPEGSISTLTIQRTEQRDSAMYRCASSPNPANYGYTFGSGTRLTVV.

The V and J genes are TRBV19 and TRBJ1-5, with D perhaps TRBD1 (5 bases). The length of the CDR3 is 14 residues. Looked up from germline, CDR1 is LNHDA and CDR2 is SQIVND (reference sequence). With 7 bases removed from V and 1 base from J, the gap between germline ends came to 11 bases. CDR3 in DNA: TGTGCCAGTACGGGACGGGGAAGCAATCAGCCCCAGCATTTT. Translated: CASTGRGSNQPQHF. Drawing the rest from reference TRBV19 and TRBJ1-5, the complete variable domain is DGGITQSPKYLFRKEGQNVTLSCEQNLNHDAMYWYRQDPGQGLRLIYYSQIVNDFQKGDIAEGYSVSREKKESFPLTVTSAQKNPTAFYLCASTGRGSNQPQHFGDGTRLSIL.

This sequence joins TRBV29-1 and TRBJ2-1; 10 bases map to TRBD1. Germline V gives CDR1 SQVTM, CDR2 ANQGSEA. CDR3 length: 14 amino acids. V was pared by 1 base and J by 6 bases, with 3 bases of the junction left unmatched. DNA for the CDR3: TGCAGCGTTGAAGGACAGGGGGCGTTCAATGAGCAGTTCTTC. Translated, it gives CSVEGQGAFNEQFF.

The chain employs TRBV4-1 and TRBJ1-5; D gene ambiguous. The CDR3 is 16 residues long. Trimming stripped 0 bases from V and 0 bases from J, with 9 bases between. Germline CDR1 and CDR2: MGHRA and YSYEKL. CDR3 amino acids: CASSQESGYSNQPQHF. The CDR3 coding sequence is TGCGCCAGCAGCCAAGAAAGTGGGTATAGCAATCAGCCCCAGCATTTT.

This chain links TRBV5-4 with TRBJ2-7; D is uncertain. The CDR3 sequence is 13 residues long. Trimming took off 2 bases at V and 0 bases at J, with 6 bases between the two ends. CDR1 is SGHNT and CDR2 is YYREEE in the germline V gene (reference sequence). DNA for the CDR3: TGTGCCAGCAGCTTCGAGATCTCCTACGAGCAGTACTTC. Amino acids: CASSFEISYEQYF. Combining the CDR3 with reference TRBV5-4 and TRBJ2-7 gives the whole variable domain ETGVTQSPTHLIKTRGQQVTLRCSSQSGHNTVSWYQQALGQGPQFIFQYYREEENGRGNFPPRFSGLQFPNYSSELNVNALELDDSALYLCASSFEISYEQYFGPGTRLTVT.

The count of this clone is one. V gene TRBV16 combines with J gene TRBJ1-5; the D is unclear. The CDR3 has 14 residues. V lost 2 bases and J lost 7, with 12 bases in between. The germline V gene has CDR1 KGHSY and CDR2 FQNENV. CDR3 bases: TGTGCCAGCAGCCAAGACGGTTTTGGGCAGCCCCAGCATTTT. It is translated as CASSQDGFGQPQHF.

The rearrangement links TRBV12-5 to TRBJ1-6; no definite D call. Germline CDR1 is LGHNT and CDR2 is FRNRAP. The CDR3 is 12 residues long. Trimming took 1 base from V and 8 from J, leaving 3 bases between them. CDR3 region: CASGLDDSPLHF. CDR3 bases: TGTGCTAGTGGTTTGGACGATTCACCCCTCCACTTT.

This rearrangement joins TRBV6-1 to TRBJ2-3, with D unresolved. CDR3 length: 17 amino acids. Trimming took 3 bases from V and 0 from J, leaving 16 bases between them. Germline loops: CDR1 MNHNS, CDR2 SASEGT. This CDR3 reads CASSDPWSSFSTDTQYF. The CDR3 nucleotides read TGTGCCAGCAGTGATCCGTGGAGTTCATTTAGCACAGATACGCAGTATTTT.

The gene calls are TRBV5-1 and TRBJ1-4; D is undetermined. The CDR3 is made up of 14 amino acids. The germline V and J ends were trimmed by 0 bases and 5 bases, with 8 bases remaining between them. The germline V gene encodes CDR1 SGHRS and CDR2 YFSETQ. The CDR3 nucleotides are TGCGCCAGCAGCTTGGCGGGGATCAATGAAAAACTGTTTTTT. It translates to CASSLAGINEKLFF.

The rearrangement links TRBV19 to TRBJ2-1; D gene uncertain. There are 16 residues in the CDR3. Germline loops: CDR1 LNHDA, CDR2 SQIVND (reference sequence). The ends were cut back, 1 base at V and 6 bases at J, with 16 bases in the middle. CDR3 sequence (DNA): TGTGCCAGTAGTATAGCCGCCGGGTTCTACCTCAATGAGCAGTTCTTC. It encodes CASSIAAGFYLNEQFF. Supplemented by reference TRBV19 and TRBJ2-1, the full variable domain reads DGGITQSPKYLFRKEGQNVTLSCEQNLNHDAMYWYRQDPGQGLRLIYYSQIVNDFQKGDIAEGYSVSREKKESFPLTVTSAQKNPTAFYLCASSIAAGFYLNEQFFGPGTRLTVL.

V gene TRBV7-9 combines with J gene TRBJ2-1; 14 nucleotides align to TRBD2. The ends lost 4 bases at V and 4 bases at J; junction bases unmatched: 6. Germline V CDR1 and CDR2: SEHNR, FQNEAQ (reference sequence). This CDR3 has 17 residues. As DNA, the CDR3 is TGTGCCAGCAGCTCAATAGGACTAGCGGGAGGATACAATGAGCAGTTCTTC. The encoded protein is CASSSIGLAGGYNEQFF.